The clone carrying this T cell receptor beta chain appeared a few times. Antigen specificity is unknown. From germline, CDR1 is GTSNPN and CDR2 SVGIG (reference sequence). V trimming: 5 bases; J trimming: 4 bases; junction bases outside the gene matches: 0. The CDR3 runs to 12 residues. This record comes from a study of radiation and T cells in renal cell carcinoma. Broader study findings: No pretreatment tumor biopsies were available for baseline clonotypes.

Assay used: immunoSEQ multiplex PCR; TCRdb lists only in-frame clones, some missing. The table shows tens of thousands of clones, with roughly 80% occurring only once. Specified time point: blood 4 weeks post-SBRT, at nephrectomy. As for treatment: 15 Gy SBRT to primary tumor, nephrectomy 4 weeks later. The sequences come from blood, collected from a patient whose treatment included radiotherapy and nephrectomy. The source is a man aged 55 to 70 with renal cell carcinoma. The chain recombines TRBV30 with TRBJ1-4, with 8 bases that match TRBD1. The CDR3 DNA is TGTGCCTGGGGACAGGGTAATGAAAAACTGTTTTTT. Protein: CAWGQGNEKLFF.